This TCR beta chain was captured by sequencing in a study of cytomegalovirus exposure and HLA in healthy donors. Overall study: Previous work identified 95 million to 140 million unique TCR beta sequences from about 200 million T cells. An early data release held 75 million to 100 million unique TCRs from HLA-typed donors. Points from the study as a whole: The classifier reportedly diagnosed cytomegalovirus status with high sensitivity and specificity. Most CMV-associated TCR beta chains were later found to appear HLA-restricted.

This CDR3 is built from 16 residues. The V gene's germline CDR1 is MGHRA and CDR2 YSYEKL. As concerns this clone: Its antigen is unknown.

PCR was performed using 60 Vbeta and 13 Jbeta primers. Sequenced by immunoSEQ multiplex PCR; TCRdb stores in-frame clones only, minus some. The repertoire shows tens of thousands of clones; the top ten hold approximately 10%. The clonotype comes from a man between 45 and 60 years old in good health and CMV-seropositive. V gene TRBV4-1 combines with J gene TRBJ2-5; 10 nucleotides agree with TRBD2. The end of the DNA is better explained by TRBJ2-7, so the J call may be wrong. Sequenced material: PBMCs. The CDR3 nucleotides are TGCGCCAGCGCCGAGGCTAGCGGGGGTAGCTCCTACGAGCAGTACTTC. Its protein is CASAEASGGSSYEQYF.